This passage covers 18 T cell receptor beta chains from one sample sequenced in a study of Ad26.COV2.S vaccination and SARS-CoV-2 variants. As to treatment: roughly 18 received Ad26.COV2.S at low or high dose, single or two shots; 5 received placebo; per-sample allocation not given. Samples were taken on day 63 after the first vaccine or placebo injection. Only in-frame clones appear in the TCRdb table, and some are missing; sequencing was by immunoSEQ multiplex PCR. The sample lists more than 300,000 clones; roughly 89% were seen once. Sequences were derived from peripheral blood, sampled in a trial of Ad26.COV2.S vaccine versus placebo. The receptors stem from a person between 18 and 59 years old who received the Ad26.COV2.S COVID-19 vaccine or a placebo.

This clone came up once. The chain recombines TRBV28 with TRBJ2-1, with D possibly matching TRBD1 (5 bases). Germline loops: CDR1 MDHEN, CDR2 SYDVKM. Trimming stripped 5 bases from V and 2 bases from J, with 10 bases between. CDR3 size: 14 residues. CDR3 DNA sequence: TGTGCCAGCAGTCTCTCAGGGCCCTACAATGAGCAGTTCTTC. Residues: CASSLSGPYNEQFF.

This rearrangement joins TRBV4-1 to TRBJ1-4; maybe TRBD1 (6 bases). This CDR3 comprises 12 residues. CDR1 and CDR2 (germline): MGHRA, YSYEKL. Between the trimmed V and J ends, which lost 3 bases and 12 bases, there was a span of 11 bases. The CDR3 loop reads CASSQNRVELFF. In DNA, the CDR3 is TGCGCCAGCAGCCAGAACAGGGTTGAACTGTTTTTT.

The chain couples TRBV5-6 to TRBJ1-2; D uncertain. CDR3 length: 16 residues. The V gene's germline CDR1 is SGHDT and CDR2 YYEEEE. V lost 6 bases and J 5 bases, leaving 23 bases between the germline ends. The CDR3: CASINQLRKDGYGYTF. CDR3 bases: TGTGCCAGCATCAACCAACTGAGGAAAGATGGGTATGGCTACACCTTC. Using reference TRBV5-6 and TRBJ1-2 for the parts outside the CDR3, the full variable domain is DAGVTQSPTHLIKTRGQQVTLRCSPKSGHDTVSWYQQALGQGPQFIFQYYEEEERQRGNFPDRFSGHQFPNYSSELNVNALLLGDSALYLCASINQLRKDGYGYTFGSGTRLTVV.

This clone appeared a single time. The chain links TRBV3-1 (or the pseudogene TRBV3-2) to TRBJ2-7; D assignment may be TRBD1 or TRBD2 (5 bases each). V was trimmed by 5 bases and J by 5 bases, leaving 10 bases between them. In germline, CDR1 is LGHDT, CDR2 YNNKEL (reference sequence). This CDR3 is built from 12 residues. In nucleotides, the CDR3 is TGTGCCAGCAGCTCTACGGGGCACGAGCAGTACTTC. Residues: CASSSTGHEQYF.

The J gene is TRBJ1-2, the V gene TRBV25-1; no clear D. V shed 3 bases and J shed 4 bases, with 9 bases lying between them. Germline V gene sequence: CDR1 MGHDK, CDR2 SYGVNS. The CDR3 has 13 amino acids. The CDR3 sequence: CASSESFSYGYTF. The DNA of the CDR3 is TGTGCCAGCAGTGAGTCTTTTAGCTATGGCTACACCTTC.

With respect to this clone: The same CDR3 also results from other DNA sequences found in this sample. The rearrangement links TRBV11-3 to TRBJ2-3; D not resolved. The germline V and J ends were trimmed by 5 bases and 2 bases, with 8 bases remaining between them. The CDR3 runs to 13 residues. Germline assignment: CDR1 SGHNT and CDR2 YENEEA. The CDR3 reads CASSLGPTDTQYF. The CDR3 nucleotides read TGTGCCAGCAGCCTCGGACCCACAGATACGCAGTATTTT.

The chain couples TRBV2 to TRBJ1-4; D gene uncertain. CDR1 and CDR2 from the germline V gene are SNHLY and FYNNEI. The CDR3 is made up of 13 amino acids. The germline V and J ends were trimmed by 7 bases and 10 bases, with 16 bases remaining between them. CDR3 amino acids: CASTQSQGGKLFF. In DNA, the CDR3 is TGTGCCAGCACGCAGTCACAAGGTGGAAAACTGTTTTTT. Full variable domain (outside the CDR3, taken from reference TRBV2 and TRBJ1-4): EPEVTQTPSHQVTQMGQEVILRCVPISNHLYFYWYRQILGQKVEFLVSFYNNEISEKSEIFDDQFSVERPDGSNFTLKIRSTKLEDSAMYFCASTQSQGGKLFFGSGTQLSVL.

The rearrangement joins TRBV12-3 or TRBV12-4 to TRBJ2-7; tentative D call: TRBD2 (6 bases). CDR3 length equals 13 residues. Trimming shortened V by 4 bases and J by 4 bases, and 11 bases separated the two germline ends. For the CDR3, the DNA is TGTGCCAGCAGTTCGGGACTTTTGTACGAGCAGTACTTC. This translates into CASSSGLLYEQYF.

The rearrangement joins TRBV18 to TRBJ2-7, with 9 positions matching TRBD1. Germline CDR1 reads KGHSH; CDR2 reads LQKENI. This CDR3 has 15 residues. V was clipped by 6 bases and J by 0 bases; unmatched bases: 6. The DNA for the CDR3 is TGTGCCAGCTCTACCGGGACAGGGAGCTCCTACGAGCAGTACTTC. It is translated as CASSTGTGSSYEQYF.

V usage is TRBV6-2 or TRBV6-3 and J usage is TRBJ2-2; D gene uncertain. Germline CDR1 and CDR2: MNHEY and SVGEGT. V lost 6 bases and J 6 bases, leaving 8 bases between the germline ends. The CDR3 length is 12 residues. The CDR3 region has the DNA TGTGCCAGCAGCCTATCACCCGGGGAGCTGTTTTTT. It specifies CASSLSPGELFF.

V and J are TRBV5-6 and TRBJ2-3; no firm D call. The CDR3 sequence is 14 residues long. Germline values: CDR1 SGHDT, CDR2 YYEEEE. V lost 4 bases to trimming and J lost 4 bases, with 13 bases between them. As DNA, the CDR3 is TGTGCCAGCAGCCCCTATTACTACCCAGATACGCAGTATTTT. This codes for CASSPYYYPDTQYF.

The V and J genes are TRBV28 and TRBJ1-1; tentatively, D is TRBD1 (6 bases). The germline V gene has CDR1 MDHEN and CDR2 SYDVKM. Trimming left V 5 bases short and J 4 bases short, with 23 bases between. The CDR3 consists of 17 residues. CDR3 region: CASSPITLQGAGTEAFF. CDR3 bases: TGTGCCAGCAGTCCTATCACCTTACAGGGTGCGGGCACTGAAGCTTTCTTT.

CDR3 in amino acids: CAWMDRGGYTF. The DNA of the CDR3 is TGTGCCTGGATGGACAGGGGTGGCTACACCTTC. This sequence joins TRBV30 and TRBJ1-2, with 9 bases that match TRBD1. The V and J ends lost 4 bases and 7 bases, in that order; junction bases with no gene match: 1. The CDR3 is made up of 11 amino acids. CDR1 is GTSNPN, CDR2 SVGIG, per germline (reference sequence).

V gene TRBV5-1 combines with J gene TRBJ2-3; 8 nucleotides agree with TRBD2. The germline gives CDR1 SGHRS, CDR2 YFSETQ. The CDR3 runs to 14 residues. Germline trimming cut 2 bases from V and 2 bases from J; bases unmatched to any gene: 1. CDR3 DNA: TGCGCCAGCAGCTTAGCGGGAGCCACAGATACGCAGTATTTT. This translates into CASSLAGATDTQYF.

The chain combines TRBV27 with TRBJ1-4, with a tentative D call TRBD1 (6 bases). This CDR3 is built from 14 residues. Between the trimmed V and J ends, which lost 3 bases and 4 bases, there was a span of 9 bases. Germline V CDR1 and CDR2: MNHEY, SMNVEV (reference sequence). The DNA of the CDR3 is TGTGCCAGCAGTTTTAGGGGGGTTAATGAAAAACTGTTTTTT. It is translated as CASSFRGVNEKLFF.

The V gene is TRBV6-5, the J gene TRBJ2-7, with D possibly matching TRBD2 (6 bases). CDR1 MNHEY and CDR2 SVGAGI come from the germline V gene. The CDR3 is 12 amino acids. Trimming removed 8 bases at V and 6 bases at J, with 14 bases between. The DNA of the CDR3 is TGTGCCAGCCGGCGGGGTTCGGTCGAGCAGTACTTC. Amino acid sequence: CASRRGSVEQYF.

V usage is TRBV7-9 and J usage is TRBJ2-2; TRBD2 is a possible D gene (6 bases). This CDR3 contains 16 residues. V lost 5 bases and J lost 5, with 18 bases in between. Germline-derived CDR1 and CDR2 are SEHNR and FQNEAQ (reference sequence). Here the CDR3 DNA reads TGTGCCAGCAGCCAAGGTGGGACTCTTGGGACCGGGGAGCTGTTTTTT. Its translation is CASSQGGTLGTGELFF.

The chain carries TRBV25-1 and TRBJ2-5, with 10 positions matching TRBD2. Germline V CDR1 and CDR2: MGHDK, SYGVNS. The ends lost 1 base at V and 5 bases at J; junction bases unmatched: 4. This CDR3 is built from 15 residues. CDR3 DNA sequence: TGTGCCAGCAGTGAATCTACTAGCGGGATGGAGACCCAGTACTTC. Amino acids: CASSESTSGMETQYF.